The 26 T cell receptor beta chains in this list originate from one sample, sequenced in a study of cytomegalovirus exposure and HLA in healthy donors. In the PCR, 60 Vbeta and 13 Jbeta primers were used. The repertoire was sequenced with immunoSEQ multiplex PCR; TCRdb's copy has only in-frame clones and lacks some. The profile shows under 300,000 clones, about 80% of them singletons. Sequenced material: PBMCs. These receptor sequences come from a woman aged 60-70 years in good health and CMV-seropositive.

This rearrangement joins TRBV25-1 to TRBJ2-2; 7 bases are a match to TRBD1. V gave up 4 bases and J gave up 7 bases; unmatched junction bases: 3. Germline lookup yields CDR1 MGHDK and CDR2 SYGVNS. CDR3 length: 13 amino acids. CDR3 sequence reads: CASSGQGNGELFF. The CDR3 DNA sequence: TGTGCCAGCAGTGGACAGGGTAACGGGGAGCTGTTTTTT.

The chain employs TRBV11-3 and TRBJ2-1, with 8 bases matching TRBD2. With 5 bases clipped from V and 8 bases from J, the junction kept 11 bases outside the gene matches. The CDR3 spans 15 residues. CDR1 and CDR2 (germline): SGHNT, YENEEA. The CDR3, as DNA: TGTGCCAGCAGCATGGGAGTAGCGGGACCAGATGAGCAGTTCTTC. This encodes CASSMGVAGPDEQFF.

The chain uses TRBV25-1 and TRBJ1-1; D remains unclear. Germline V CDR1 and CDR2: MGHDK, SYGVNS. Between the trimmed V and J ends, which lost 6 bases and 8 bases, there was a span of 16 bases. The CDR3 has 13 amino acids. The CDR3 DNA follows: TGTGCCAGCAGCCGAAAAGGAGGAGTCGAAGCTTTCTTT. This gives the protein CASSRKGGVEAFF.

The CDR3 DNA is TGTGCCAGCAGCCTTCCCAATGAGCAGTTCTTC. Residues: CASSLPNEQFF. The V gene is TRBV6-1, the J gene TRBJ2-1; D is uncertain. The CDR3 spans 11 residues. Germline V CDR1 and CDR2: MNHNS, SASEGT. V was pared by 6 bases and J by 6 bases, with 6 bases between.

This chain uses TRBV29-1 with TRBJ2-7; TRBD1 might be the D (6 bases). The CDR3 covers 13 residues. CDR1 and CDR2 from the germline V gene are SQVTM and ANQGSEA. The CDR3 nucleotides are TGCAGGTCCGCTACAGGGTTAGGCTACGAGCAGTACTTC. Residues: CRSATGLGYEQYF.

This clone occurred a few times. The gene calls are TRBV6-5 and TRBJ2-7; TRBD1 matches at 7 bases. In germline, CDR1 is MNHEY, CDR2 SVGAGI. The J segment lost 3 bases and the V segment lost 6 bases, leaving 5 bases of the junction unmatched. The CDR3 extends over 13 amino acids. CDR3 residues: CASSRDRFYEQYF. Here the CDR3 DNA reads TGTGCCAGCAGCCGGGACAGATTCTACGAGCAGTACTTC.

The chain couples TRBV9 to TRBJ2-7; D possibly corresponds to TRBD1 (7 bases). The V end lost 3 bases, the J end lost 3 bases, and 13 bases lay between the germline ends. This CDR3 has 14 residues. In germline, CDR1 is SGDLS, CDR2 YYNGEE. In DNA form, the CDR3 reads TGTGCCAGCAGCGCTACAGGGGAGGTCTACGAGCAGTACTTC. Encoded protein: CASSATGEVYEQYF.

J is TRBJ2-5 and V is TRBV19, with a possible D match to TRBD1 (6 bases). The J call may be in error: the DNA end matches TRBJ2-7 better. Germline V CDR1 and CDR2: LNHDA, SQIVND (reference sequence). The CDR3 has 13 amino acids. CDR3 nucleotides: TGTGCCAGCCGGGACAAAGGCTCCTACGAGCAGTACTTC. As protein: CASRDKGSYEQYF.

Comment on this clone: Its ends do not fully match the called genes, so a read error is possible. The J gene is TRBJ1-2, the V gene TRBV7-9; TRBD1 matches at 8 bases. The CDR3 runs to 15 residues. Germline CDR1 SEHNR, CDR2 FQNEAQ (reference sequence). The CDR3 DNA follows: TGTTCCAGCAGCTTAACGACAGGGGAGAGCTATGGCTACACCTTC. This sequence encodes CSSSLTTGESYGYTF. The whole variable domain, filled in from reference TRBV7-9 and TRBJ1-2, reads DTGVSQNPRHKITKRGQNVTFRCDPISEHNRLYWYRQTLGQGPEFLTYFQNEAQLEKSRLLSDRFSAERPKGSFSTLEIQRTEQGDSAMYLCSSSLTTGESYGYTFGSGTRLTVV.

CDR3 nucleotides: TGTGCCAGCAGCCAAGTTGCGGACAGGTCGTATGGCTACACCTTC. It codes for CASSQVADRSYGYTF. This chain uses TRBV14 with TRBJ1-2; 7 bases are shared with TRBD1. This CDR3 comprises 15 residues. Per germline, CDR1 SGHDN and CDR2 FVKESK. Trimming removed 1 base from V and 5 bases from J; junction bases left unmatched: 7.

The J gene is TRBJ2-1, the V gene TRBV9, with D tentatively TRBD1 (5 bases). V dropped 1 base and J dropped 3 bases, with 14 bases sitting between them. The CDR3 sequence is 16 residues long. Germline V gene data show CDR1 as SGDLS and CDR2 as YYNGEE. The DNA for the CDR3 is TGTGCCAGCAGCGTACGGCAGGGCAACGTCTACAATGAGCAGTTCTTC. Protein sequence: CASSVRQGNVYNEQFF.

The CDR3 nucleotides read TGCGCCAGCAGCTTTCGTCCGACAGGGTTGTCCGTCACTAATGAAAAACTGTTTTTT. This encodes CASSFRPTGLSVTNEKLFF. The V gene is TRBV5-1, the J gene TRBJ1-4; 7 bases are shared with TRBD1. There are 19 residues in the CDR3. J was trimmed by 2 bases and V by 2 bases; bases with no gene match: 15. Looked up from germline, CDR1 is SGHRS and CDR2 is YFSETQ.

V usage is TRBV27 and J usage is TRBJ2-7; 10 bases map to TRBD2. Germline lookup yields CDR1 MNHEY and CDR2 SMNVEV (reference sequence). V shed 2 bases and J 1 base; nucleotides not matched to a gene: 14. The CDR3 sequence is 19 residues long. CDR3 nucleotide sequence: TGTGCCAGCAGTTTAGGCTATGGGCTAGCGGGAGAAACGTCCTACGAGCAGTACTTC. It encodes CASSLGYGLAGETSYEQYF.

This sequence joins TRBV6-5 and TRBJ2-5, with TRBD1 matching 10 bases. The CDR3 is 15 amino acids. Germline assignment: CDR1 MNHEY and CDR2 SVGAGI. Trimming removed 7 bases from V and 5 bases from J; junction bases left unmatched: 10. The CDR3 loop reads CASNNPGQGMETQYF. CDR3 nucleotide sequence: TGTGCCAGCAACAACCCGGGACAGGGGATGGAGACCCAGTACTTC.

There are a few counts of this clone. The rearrangement uses TRBV5-6 and TRBJ2-5, with D unresolved. The J call may be faulty, since TRBJ2-7 better matches the DNA end. There are 14 residues in the CDR3. Germline V lookup: CDR1 SGHDT, CDR2 YYEEEE. The CDR3 loop is CASSPQVNPYEQYF. The CDR3 coding sequence is TGTGCCAGCAGCCCGCAGGTCAACCCCTACGAGCAGTACTTC.

The CDR3 spells CASSVGVAVSYEQYF. The CDR3 region has the DNA TGTGCCAGCAGCGTAGGAGTAGCGGTGTCCTACGAGCAGTACTTC. The gene calls are TRBV9 and TRBJ2-7; D is possibly TRBD2 (6 bases). The CDR3 runs 15 residues. V was shortened by 0 bases and J by 1 base, with 11 bases between the two germline ends. Germline loops: CDR1 SGDLS, CDR2 YYNGEE.

V gene TRBV27 combines with J gene TRBJ2-7, with TRBD2 matching 8 bases. V shed 3 bases, J shed 0 bases, and the junction held 4 bases outside the gene matches. CDR1 and CDR2 from the germline V gene are MNHEY and SMNVEV (reference sequence). CDR3 length equals 15 residues. The chain's CDR3 is CASSFLLAASYEQYF. In DNA form, the CDR3 reads TGTGCCAGCAGTTTTTTACTAGCGGCCTCCTACGAGCAGTACTTC.

This clone turned up a few times. The chain joins TRBV28 to TRBJ1-1; no clear D gene. This CDR3 contains 12 residues. V shed 6 bases and J shed 4 bases, with 9 bases lying between them. Per the germline V gene, CDR1 is MDHEN and CDR2 is SYDVKM. CDR3 protein: CASRDLSTEAFF. The DNA of the CDR3 is TGTGCCAGCAGGGACTTAAGCACTGAAGCTTTCTTT. Full variable domain (remainder filled in from reference TRBV28 and TRBJ1-1): DVKVTQSSRYLVKRTGEKVFLECVQDMDHENMFWYRQDPGLGLRLIYFSYDVKMKEKGDIPEGYSVSREKKERFSLILESASTNQTSMYLCASRDLSTEAFFGQGTRLTVV.

A single count supports this clone. The chain is built from TRBV4-2 and TRBJ2-1, with no clear D. Germline-derived CDR1 and CDR2 are LGHNA and YNFKEQ. The CDR3 totals 14 residues. V was cut by 0 bases and J by 4 bases, with 7 bases left in between. DNA of the CDR3: TGTGCCAGCAGCCAAGATGAGTATTACAATGAGCAGTTCTTC. It specifies CASSQDEYYNEQFF.

This clone was counted between two and nine times. The V and J genes are TRBV30 and TRBJ2-1; a possible D gene is TRBD1 (6 bases). Germline CDR1 is GTSNPN and CDR2 is SVGIG (reference sequence). V was pared by 2 bases and J by 0 bases, with 17 bases between. There are 17 residues in the CDR3. The chain's CDR3 is CAWSLQGRGISYNEQFF. In DNA, the CDR3 is TGTGCCTGGAGTTTACAGGGAAGGGGGATCTCCTACAATGAGCAGTTCTTC.

The V and J genes are TRBV10-2 and TRBJ2-3; the D gene is possibly TRBD1 (6 bases). Trimming took 5 bases from V and 0 from J, leaving 9 bases between them. This CDR3 has 14 amino acids. Germline V gene lookup returns CDR1 WSHSY and CDR2 SAAADI. CDR3 protein: CASSRTASTDTQYF. CDR3 bases: TGCGCCAGCAGTCGGACAGCTAGCACAGATACGCAGTATTTT.

The chain combines TRBV7-9 with TRBJ2-7, with 8 bases lining up with TRBD1. From germline, CDR1 is SEHNR and CDR2 FQNEAQ (reference sequence). J lost 6 bases, V lost 5 bases, and 9 bases had no gene match. This CDR3 is built from 14 residues. This chain's CDR3 is CASSARTGTGEQYF. CDR3 DNA: TGTGCCAGCAGCGCTAGGACAGGGACTGGCGAGCAGTACTTC.

The CDR3 sequence is CASSLESDYGYTF. The CDR3 DNA follows: TGTGCCAGCAGCTTGGAGTCAGACTATGGCTACACCTTC. The genes are TRBV5-4 and TRBJ1-2; D is unclear. The CDR3 is made up of 13 amino acids. The germline V gene encodes CDR1 SGHNT and CDR2 YYREEE (reference sequence). V lost 0 bases and J lost 3, with 6 bases in between. The variable domain in full, completed from reference TRBV5-4 and TRBJ1-2, reads ETGVTQSPTHLIKTRGQQVTLRCSSQSGHNTVSWYQQALGQGPQFIFQYYREEENGRGNFPPRFSGLQFPNYSSELNVNALELDDSALYLCASSLESDYGYTFGSGTRLTVV.

The chain combines TRBV7-9 with TRBJ1-3; D remains unclear. V shed 1 base and J shed 0 bases, with 7 bases lying between them. The length of the CDR3 is 15 residues. Germline lookup yields CDR1 SEHNR and CDR2 FQNEAQ (reference sequence). The DNA for the CDR3 is TGTGCCAGCAGCTTAGTTAGTTCCTCTGGAAACACCATATATTTT. Its protein is CASSLVSSSGNTIYF.

The V and J genes are TRBV2 and TRBJ1-4; 9 bases line up with TRBD1. CDR1 and CDR2 from the germline V gene are SNHLY and FYNNEI. J was trimmed by 5 bases and V by 4 bases; bases with no gene match: 5. This CDR3 is built from 15 residues. The CDR3 protein is CASSGDRGKNEKLFF. CDR3 coding DNA: TGTGCCAGCAGTGGCGACAGGGGGAAAAATGAAAAACTGTTTTTT.

The gene calls are TRBV5-1 and TRBJ2-7, with TRBD2 matching over 7 bases. Trimming at V came to 10 bases and at J to 2 bases, leaving 12 bases not matched to a gene. This CDR3 has 14 residues. Germline V gives CDR1 SGHRS, CDR2 YFSETQ. The CDR3 DNA reads as TGCGCCGGCCGTGAGTCCAGCGGGGCCTACGAGCAGTACTTC. Protein product: CAGRESSGAYEQYF.